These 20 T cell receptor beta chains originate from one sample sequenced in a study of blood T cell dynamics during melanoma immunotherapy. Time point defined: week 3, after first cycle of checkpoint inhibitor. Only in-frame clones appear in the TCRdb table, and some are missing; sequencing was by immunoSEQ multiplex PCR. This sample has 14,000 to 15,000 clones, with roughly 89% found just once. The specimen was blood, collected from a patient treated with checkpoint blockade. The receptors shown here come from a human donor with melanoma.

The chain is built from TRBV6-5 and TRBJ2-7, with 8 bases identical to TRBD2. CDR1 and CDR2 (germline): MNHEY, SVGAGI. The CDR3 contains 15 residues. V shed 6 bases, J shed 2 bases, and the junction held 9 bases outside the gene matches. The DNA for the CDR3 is TGTGCCAGCAGCCCACGGGAGGGGTCGCCCTACGAGCAGTACTTC. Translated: CASSPREGSPYEQYF.

The CDR3 nucleotides read TGTGCCAGTAGTGTCCGGACGGCAGGGGACACTGAAGCTTTCTTT. Residues: CASSVRTAGDTEAFF. The gene calls are TRBV19 and TRBJ1-1, with D possibly being TRBD1 (6 bases). Between the trimmed V and J ends, which lost 5 bases and 3 bases, there was a span of 16 bases. The germline gives CDR1 LNHDA, CDR2 SQIVND (reference sequence). The CDR3 sequence is 15 residues long.

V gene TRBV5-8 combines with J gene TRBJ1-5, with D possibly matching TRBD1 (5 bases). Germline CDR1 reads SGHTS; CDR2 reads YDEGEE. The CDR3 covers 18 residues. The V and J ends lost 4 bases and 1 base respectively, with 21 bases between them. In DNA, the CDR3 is TGTGCCAGCAGCCCACCCGCCGGTTTACGGGGGAGCAATCAGCCCCAGCATTTT. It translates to CASSPPAGLRGSNQPQHF.

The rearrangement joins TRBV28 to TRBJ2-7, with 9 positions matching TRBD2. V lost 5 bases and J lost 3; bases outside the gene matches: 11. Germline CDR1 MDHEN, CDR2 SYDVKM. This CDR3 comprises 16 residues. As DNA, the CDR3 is TGTGCCAGCAGTACCCCCGGACTAGCGTGGATCTACGAGCAGTACTTC. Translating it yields CASSTPGLAWIYEQYF.

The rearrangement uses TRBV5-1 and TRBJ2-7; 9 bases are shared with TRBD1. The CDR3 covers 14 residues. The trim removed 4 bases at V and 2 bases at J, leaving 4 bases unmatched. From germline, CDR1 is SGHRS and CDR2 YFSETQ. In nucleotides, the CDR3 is TGCGCCAGCAGCAGACAGGGGGATGCCTACGAGCAGTACTTC. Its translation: CASSRQGDAYEQYF.

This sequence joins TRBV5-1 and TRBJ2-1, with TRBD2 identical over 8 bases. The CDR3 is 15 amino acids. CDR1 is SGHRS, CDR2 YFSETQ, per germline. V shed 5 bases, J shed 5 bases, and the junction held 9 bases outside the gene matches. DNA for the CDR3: TGCGCCAGCAGAGCCCGGGAGGGGGGAAACAATGAGCAGTTCTTC. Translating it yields CASRAREGGNNEQFF.

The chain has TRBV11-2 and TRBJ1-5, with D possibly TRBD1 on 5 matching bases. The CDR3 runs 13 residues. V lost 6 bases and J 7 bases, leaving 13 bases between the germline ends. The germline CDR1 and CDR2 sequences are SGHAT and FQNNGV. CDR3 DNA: TGTGCCAGCAGTCGGGACTCCACACAGCCCCAGCATTTT. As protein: CASSRDSTQPQHF.

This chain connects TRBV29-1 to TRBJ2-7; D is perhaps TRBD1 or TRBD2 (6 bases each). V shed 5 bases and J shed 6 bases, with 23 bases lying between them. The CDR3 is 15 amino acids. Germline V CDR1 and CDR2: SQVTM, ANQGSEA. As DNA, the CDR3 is TGCAGCGTTCGGAACCAGGGGACGGGGGATGCCGAGCAGTACTTC. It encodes CSVRNQGTGDAEQYF.

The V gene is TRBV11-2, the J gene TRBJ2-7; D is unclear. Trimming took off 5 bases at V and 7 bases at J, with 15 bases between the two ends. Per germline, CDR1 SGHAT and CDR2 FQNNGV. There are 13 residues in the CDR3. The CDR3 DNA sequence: TGTGCCAGCAGCCCCCCGTATTCCTGGGAGCAGTACTTC. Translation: CASSPPYSWEQYF.

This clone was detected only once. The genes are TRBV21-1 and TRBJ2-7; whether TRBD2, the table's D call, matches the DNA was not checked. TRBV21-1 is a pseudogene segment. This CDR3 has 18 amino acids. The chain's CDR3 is CASSTQMGLAGPAYEQYF. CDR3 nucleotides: TGTGCCAGCAGCACACAGATGGGACTAGCGGGACCAGCCTACGAGCAGTACTTC.

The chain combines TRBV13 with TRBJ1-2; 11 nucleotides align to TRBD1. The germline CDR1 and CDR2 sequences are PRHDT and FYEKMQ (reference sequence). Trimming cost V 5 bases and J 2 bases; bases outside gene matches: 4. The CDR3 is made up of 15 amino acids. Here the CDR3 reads CASSIGTGGNYGYTF. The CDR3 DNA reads TGTGCCAGCAGCATCGGGACAGGGGGGAACTATGGCTACACCTTC.

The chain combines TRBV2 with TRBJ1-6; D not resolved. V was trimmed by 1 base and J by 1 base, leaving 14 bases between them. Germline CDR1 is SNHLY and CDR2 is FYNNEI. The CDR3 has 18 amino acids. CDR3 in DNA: TGTGCCAGCAGTGAAGGGCCGGGCCCGGGATCCTATAATTCACCCCTCCACTTT. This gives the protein CASSEGPGPGSYNSPLHF.

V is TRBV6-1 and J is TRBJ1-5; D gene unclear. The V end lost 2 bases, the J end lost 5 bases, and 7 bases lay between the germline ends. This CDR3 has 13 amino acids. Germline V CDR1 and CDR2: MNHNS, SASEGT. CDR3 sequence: CASSELVYQPQHF. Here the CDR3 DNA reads TGTGCCAGCAGTGAATTAGTATATCAGCCCCAGCATTTT.

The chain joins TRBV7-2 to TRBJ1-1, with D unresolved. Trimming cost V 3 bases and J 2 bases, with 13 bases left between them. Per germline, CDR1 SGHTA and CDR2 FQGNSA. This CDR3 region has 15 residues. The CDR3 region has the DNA TGTGCCAGCAGCTTTTTCGGAGCCCTAAACACTGAAGCTTTCTTT. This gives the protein CASSFFGALNTEAFF.

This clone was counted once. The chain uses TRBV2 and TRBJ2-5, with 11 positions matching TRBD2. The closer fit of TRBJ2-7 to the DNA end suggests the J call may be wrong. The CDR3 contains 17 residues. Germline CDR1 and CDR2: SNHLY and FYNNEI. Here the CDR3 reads CASRPTQLAGERYEQYF. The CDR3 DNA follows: TGTGCCAGCAGGCCAACTCAACTAGCGGGAGAAAGGTACGAGCAGTACTTC.

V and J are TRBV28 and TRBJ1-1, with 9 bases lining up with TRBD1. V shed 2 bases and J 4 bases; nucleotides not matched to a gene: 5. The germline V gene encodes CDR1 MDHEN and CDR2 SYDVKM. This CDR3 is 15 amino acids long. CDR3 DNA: TGTGCCAGCAGTTTAGGGGGGACAGGGAGCACTGAAGCTTTCTTT. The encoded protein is CASSLGGTGSTEAFF.

The CDR3 spells CASSDDRDSNEKLFF. The CDR3 bases are TGTGCCAGCAGCGACGACAGGGACTCTAATGAAAAACTGTTTTTT. The chain links TRBV6-1 to TRBJ1-4, with TRBD1 matching 7 bases. The CDR3 length is 15 residues. The trim removed 6 bases at V and 3 bases at J, leaving 7 bases unmatched. Germline assignment: CDR1 MNHNS and CDR2 SASEGT.

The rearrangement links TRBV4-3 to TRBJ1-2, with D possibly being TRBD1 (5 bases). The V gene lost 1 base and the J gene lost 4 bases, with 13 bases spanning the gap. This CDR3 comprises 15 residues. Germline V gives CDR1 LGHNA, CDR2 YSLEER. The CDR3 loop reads CASSQVPGPTYGYTF. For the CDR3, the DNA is TGCGCCAGCAGCCAAGTGCCGGGGCCCACCTATGGCTACACCTTC.

The CDR3 protein is CASSTGHLGNQPQHF. The CDR3 DNA is TGTGCCAGCAGCACAGGGCATTTGGGAAATCAGCCCCAGCATTTT. The genes are TRBV6-5 and TRBJ1-5; D perhaps matches TRBD1 (6 bases). The CDR3 contains 15 residues. Trimming stripped 6 bases from V and 4 bases from J, with 16 bases between. Germline V gene lookup returns CDR1 MNHEY and CDR2 SVGAGI.

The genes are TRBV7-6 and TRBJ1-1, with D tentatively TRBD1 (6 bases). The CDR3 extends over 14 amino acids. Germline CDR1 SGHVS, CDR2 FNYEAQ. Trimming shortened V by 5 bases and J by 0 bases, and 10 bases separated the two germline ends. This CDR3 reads CASSPTGMNTEAFF. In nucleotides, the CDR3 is TGTGCCAGCAGCCCCACAGGGATGAACACTGAAGCTTTCTTT.